Below, 29 T cell receptor beta chains from the same sample are listed, as sequenced in a study of blood T cell repertoires in COVID-19. TCRdb keeps only in-frame clones here, not all; method: immunoSEQ multiplex PCR. Of 300,000 to 350,000 clones listed, roughly 90% are singletons. The specimen sequenced was peripheral blood. Receptors were obtained from a woman aged 40-49 years with COVID-19, enrolled during active disease.

The CDR3 here is CASSIGGLAGVNTGELFF. The DNA for the CDR3 is TGTGCCAGTAGTATAGGGGGACTAGCGGGAGTAAACACCGGGGAGCTGTTTTTT. The J gene is TRBJ2-2, the V gene TRBV19, with 14 bases matching TRBD2. Trimming took 1 base from V and 2 from J; bases not matched to a gene: 3. Germline loops: CDR1 LNHDA, CDR2 SQIVND (reference sequence). This CDR3 has 18 amino acids.

The chain couples TRBV5-1 to TRBJ1-1; TRBD1 matches at 10 bases. CDR3 length: 14 residues. Trimming at V came to 4 bases and at J to 0 bases, leaving 0 bases not matched to a gene. Germline assignment: CDR1 SGHRS and CDR2 YFSETQ. CDR3 in DNA: TGCGCCAGCAGCGGACAGGGGGTGAACACTGAAGCTTTCTTT. It is translated as CASSGQGVNTEAFF.

This clone has ten or more counts. The chain recombines TRBV19 with TRBJ1-2; D call uncertain. Deletions cut 3 bases from V and 8 bases from J, with 10 bases between. CDR3 length: 12 residues. Germline V gene data show CDR1 as LNHDA and CDR2 as SQIVND (reference sequence). The CDR3 DNA sequence: TGTGCCAGTAGTATGGGAGGGAGCGGCTACACCTTC. Its translation: CASSMGGSGYTF.

CDR3 DNA sequence: TGCGCCAGCAGCCTTTTACCGGGACTAGGGGTCAATGAGCAGTTCTTC. It translates to CASSLLPGLGVNEQFF. This chain links TRBV4-3 with TRBJ2-1, with 8 bases matching TRBD2. V trimming: 4 bases; J trimming: 6 bases; junction bases outside the gene matches: 11. There are 16 residues in the CDR3. CDR1 is LGHNA and CDR2 is YSLEER in the germline V gene.

V usage is TRBV19 and J usage is TRBJ2-5, with 10 bases matching TRBD1. This CDR3 has 18 residues. With V trimmed by 3 bases and J by 3 bases, 13 bases remained unmatched. Per the germline V gene, CDR1 is LNHDA and CDR2 is SQIVND (reference sequence). CDR3 sequence: CASSILFPPTGGKETQYF. CDR3 bases: TGTGCCAGTAGTATCCTATTCCCCCCGACAGGGGGCAAAGAGACCCAGTACTTC.

The CDR3 reads CASSQDRDRGRGKQFF. CDR3 nucleotides: TGCGCCAGCAGCCAAGACCGGGACAGGGGGCGCGGGAAGCAGTTCTTC. The rearrangement joins TRBV4-1 to TRBJ2-1, with TRBD1 matching over 12 bases. V dropped 0 bases and J dropped 11; count of bases not matched to a gene: 8. Germline V gene data show CDR1 as MGHRA and CDR2 as YSYEKL. CDR3 length equals 16 residues.

The J gene is TRBJ1-6, the V gene TRBV27; 9 positions agree with TRBD1. CDR3 length equals 14 residues. The V segment lost 8 bases and the J segment 6 bases; nucleotides outside the gene matches: 5. CDR1 and CDR2 from the germline V gene are MNHEY and SMNVEV (reference sequence). DNA of the CDR3: TGTGCCAGCGGGACAGGGTTGAGTAATTCACCCCTCCACTTT. It translates to CASGTGLSNSPLHF.

The V call is TRBV9, the J call TRBJ1-2; 7 bases align to TRBD1. V dropped 4 bases and J dropped 8; count of bases not matched to a gene: 8. CDR3 length: 13 amino acids. The V gene's germline CDR1 is SGDLS and CDR2 YYNGEE. CDR3 loop: CASSSGQPWGYTF. CDR3 in DNA: TGTGCCAGCAGCTCGGGACAGCCCTGGGGCTACACCTTC. The complete variable domain, with remaining parts taken from reference TRBV9 and TRBJ1-2, reads DSGVTQTPKHLITATGQRVTLRCSPRSGDLSVYWYQQSLDQGLQFLIQYYNGEERAKGNILERFSAQQFPDLHSELNLSSLELGDSALYFCASSSGQPWGYTFGSGTRLTVV.

This rearrangement joins TRBV7-2 to TRBJ1-5; D is uncertain. The ends were cut back, 0 bases at V and 2 bases at J, with 8 bases in the middle. The CDR3 totals 15 residues. Germline V gene lookup returns CDR1 SGHTA and CDR2 FQGNSA. CDR3 nucleotides: TGTGCCAGCAGCTTAGCGTGGTCAGGCAATCAGCCCCAGCATTTT. Its translation: CASSLAWSGNQPQHF.

This chain links TRBV28 with TRBJ2-7; TRBD2 agrees at 10 bases. Unmatched junction bases numbered 5, after V lost 6 bases and J lost 0 bases. The germline V gene has CDR1 MDHEN and CDR2 SYDVKM. The CDR3 extends over 15 amino acids. The CDR3 sequence: CASRKSGRGSYEQYF. In DNA, the CDR3 is TGTGCCAGCAGAAAGAGCGGGAGGGGCTCCTACGAGCAGTACTTC.

The rearrangement links TRBV20-1 to TRBJ1-5, with 9 bases lining up with TRBD1. CDR1 is DFQATT and CDR2 is SNEGSKA in the germline V gene (reference sequence). The CDR3 is made up of 17 amino acids. Unmatched junction bases numbered 14, after V lost 3 bases and J lost 5 bases. CDR3 bases: TGCAGTGCTAGTAGGACAGGGGAACTTCTAAGGCATCAGCCCCAGCATTTT. It encodes CSASRTGELLRHQPQHF.

The chain combines TRBV7-9 with TRBJ2-5; the D is unclear. This CDR3 is built from 12 residues. Germline assignment: CDR1 SEHNR and CDR2 FQNEAQ (reference sequence). V was trimmed by 3 bases and J by 5 bases, leaving 7 bases between them. This CDR3 is CASSLAAETQYF. As DNA, the CDR3 is TGTGCCAGCAGCTTGGCGGCGGAGACCCAGTACTTC.

The chain recombines TRBV6-2 or TRBV6-3 with TRBJ2-3; TRBD2 is a possible D gene (5 bases). Trimming stripped 5 bases from V and 4 bases from J, with 10 bases between. Germline CDR1 MNHEY, CDR2 SVGEGT. The CDR3 sequence is 13 residues long. The CDR3 nucleotides read TGTGCCAGCAGTGGAGTGGGAGCAGATACGCAGTATTTT. Translating gives CASSGVGADTQYF.

V gene TRBV7-2 combines with J gene TRBJ2-3, with 16 bases fitting TRBD2. The germline gives CDR1 SGHTA, CDR2 FQGNSA. The V segment lost 5 bases and the J segment 4 bases; nucleotides outside the gene matches: 12. This CDR3 contains 19 residues. CDR3 sequence: CASSAPWGLAGGGPDTQYF. Here the CDR3 DNA reads TGTGCCAGCAGCGCCCCCTGGGGACTAGCGGGAGGGGGCCCAGATACGCAGTATTTT. Together with reference TRBV7-2 and TRBJ2-3, the CDR3 gives the full variable domain: GAGVSQSPSNKVTEKGKDVELRCDPISGHTALYWYRQSLGQGLEFLIYFQGNSAPDKSGLPSDRFSAERTGGSVSTLTIQRTQQEDSAVYLCASSAPWGLAGGGPDTQYFGPGTRLTVL.

V and J are TRBV3-1 (or the pseudogene TRBV3-2) and TRBJ1-2; tentatively, D is TRBD1 (5 bases). V was pared by 4 bases and J by 4 bases, with 10 bases between. This CDR3 is 13 amino acids long. Germline assignment: CDR1 LGHDT and CDR2 YNNKEL (reference sequence). This CDR3 reads CASSPGISYGYTF. CDR3 DNA sequence: TGTGCCAGCAGCCCAGGGATTAGCTATGGCTACACCTTC.

This clone was seen more than once but under ten times. The gene calls are TRBV24-1 and TRBJ1-1; 7 bases are a match to TRBD1. Germline V CDR1 and CDR2: KGHDR, SFDVKD. J was trimmed by 3 bases and V by 9 bases; bases with no gene match: 9. The CDR3 runs 14 residues. CDR3 protein: CATRATGVDTEAFF. The CDR3, as DNA: TGTGCCACCCGGGCTACAGGGGTGGACACTGAAGCTTTCTTT.

This clone was detected only once. V gene TRBV15 combines with J gene TRBJ2-2; TRBD2 matches at 12 bases. Germline lookup yields CDR1 LNHNV and CDR2 YYDKDF (reference sequence). V lost 7 bases to trimming and J lost 2 bases; unmatched junction nucleotides: 5. The CDR3 covers 16 residues. CDR3 residues: CATTGGLAGNTGELFF. In nucleotides, the CDR3 is TGTGCCACCACAGGAGGACTAGCGGGAAACACCGGGGAGCTGTTTTTT.

This sequence joins TRBV19 and TRBJ1-2, with D perhaps TRBD1 (6 bases). In germline, CDR1 is LNHDA, CDR2 SQIVND (reference sequence). This CDR3 contains 14 residues. V lost 5 bases and J 7 bases, leaving 17 bases between the germline ends. The CDR3 nucleotides are TGTGCCAGTAGTGAGGAAACAGGGTATGCTGGCTACACCTTC. This translates into CASSEETGYAGYTF.

This chain uses TRBV6-6 with TRBJ1-1; 8 nucleotides align to TRBD1. The CDR3 totals 13 residues. Germline-derived CDR1 and CDR2 are MNHNY and SVGAGI (reference sequence). V shed 2 bases, J shed 11 bases, and the junction held 7 bases outside the gene matches. The CDR3 loop is CASSYGQGARAFF. Here the CDR3 DNA reads TGTGCCAGCAGTTACGGTCAGGGGGCGCGGGCTTTCTTT.

This chain joins TRBV19 and TRBJ1-2, with D possibly TRBD1 on 5 matching bases. The germline gives CDR1 LNHDA, CDR2 SQIVND (reference sequence). The CDR3 has 14 amino acids. V lost 7 bases, J lost 8 bases, and 20 bases lay in between. CDR3 amino acids: CASTATKGRGGYTF. The CDR3 DNA reads as TGTGCCAGTACGGCCACGAAAGGGAGGGGAGGCTACACCTTC.

The J gene is TRBJ2-2, the V gene TRBV29-1; weak D call: TRBD1 (5 bases). Trimming removed 1 base from V and 1 base from J, with 19 bases in between. CDR3 size: 18 residues. Germline V gene lookup returns CDR1 SQVTM and CDR2 ANQGSEA. The CDR3 is CSVEARSRNQGNTGELFF. The CDR3 DNA is TGCAGCGTTGAAGCTAGGTCCCGGAACCAGGGGAACACCGGGGAGCTGTTTTTT.

The chain recombines TRBV12-3 or TRBV12-4 with TRBJ2-7; D is unresolved. CDR3 length: 11 amino acids. The ends were cut back, 1 base at V and 5 bases at J, with 3 bases in the middle. The chain's CDR3 is CASSLGHEQYF. For the CDR3, the DNA is TGTGCCAGCAGTTTAGGGCACGAGCAGTACTTC.

This clone was seen a few times. The V call is TRBV28, the J call TRBJ2-1; D remains ambiguous. With 4 bases removed from V and 7 bases from J, the gap between germline ends came to 14 bases. The CDR3 extends over 14 amino acids. Germline loops: CDR1 MDHEN, CDR2 SYDVKM. CDR3 in DNA: TGTGCCAGCAGTTCCCCCGCGAGCTTGAATGAGCAGTTCTTC. Protein: CASSSPASLNEQFF.

The V and J genes are TRBV7-2 and TRBJ2-1; perhaps TRBD2 as D (6 bases). The CDR3 spans 15 residues. Germline CDR1 and CDR2: SGHTA and FQGNSA. V shed 5 bases and J shed 8 bases, with 19 bases lying between them. CDR3 in DNA: TGTGCCAGCAGCCCGACGCGGATTAGCGGCGATGAGCAGTTCTTC. Translating it yields CASSPTRISGDEQFF. Full variable domain (rest looked up from reference TRBV7-2 and TRBJ2-1): GAGVSQSPSNKVTEKGKDVELRCDPISGHTALYWYRQSLGQGLEFLIYFQGNSAPDKSGLPSDRFSAERTGGSVSTLTIQRTQQEDSAVYLCASSPTRISGDEQFFGPGTRLTVL.

This chain joins TRBV6-1 and TRBJ1-2; D remains unclear. Germline CDR1 is MNHNS and CDR2 is SASEGT. V was clipped by 2 bases and J by 2 bases, with 3 bases between them. This CDR3 is built from 12 residues. In DNA form, the CDR3 reads TGTGCCAGCAGTGAATTAAACTATGGCTACACCTTC. It encodes CASSELNYGYTF.

The chain has TRBV20-1 and TRBJ1-2, with unresolved D. The CDR3 totals 11 residues. The V gene's germline CDR1 is DFQATT and CDR2 SNEGSKA (reference sequence). Trimming left V 7 bases short and J 3 bases short, with 9 bases between. The CDR3 here is CSVVADYGYTF. The CDR3 DNA reads as TGCAGTGTCGTGGCAGACTATGGCTACACCTTC.

The sample holds a few counts of this clone. This chain joins TRBV4-1 and TRBJ2-7, with D maybe TRBD2 (6 bases). Trimming removed 1 base at V and 4 bases at J, with 20 bases between. The CDR3 length is 17 residues. Germline loops: CDR1 MGHRA, CDR2 YSYEKL. The CDR3 nucleotides are TGCGCCAGCAGCCAAGGCCCCCCCACTAGCAGCAGTTACGAGCAGTACTTC. This sequence encodes CASSQGPPTSSSYEQYF.

This chain links TRBV19 with TRBJ1-1; D is unresolved. The CDR3 extends over 15 amino acids. Trimming removed 1 base at V and 0 bases at J, with 9 bases between. Germline V CDR1 and CDR2: LNHDA, SQIVND (reference sequence). The CDR3 reads CASSIGLLMNTEAFF. The CDR3 DNA follows: TGTGCCAGTAGTATAGGGCTGCTCATGAACACTGAAGCTTTCTTT.

The CDR3 DNA follows: TGTGCCAGCAGCCAGATGGGGGACAGGGGGCGCGGGTTCTTC. It is translated as CASSQMGDRGRGFF. The chain combines TRBV3-1 (or the pseudogene TRBV3-2) with TRBJ2-1, with 12 bases lining up with TRBD1. V was clipped by 3 bases and J by 15 bases; unmatched bases: 9. The CDR3 loop spans 14 amino acids. Germline assignment: CDR1 LGHDT and CDR2 YNNKEL (reference sequence).